The clone carrying this TCR beta chain was observed a few times. The data derive from a study of somatic mutations in cytotoxic T cells in rheumatoid arthritis. Some clones are missing from TCRdb's copy, which holds only in-frame ones; the method was immunoSEQ multiplex PCR. The sample includes more than 35,000 clones, about four fifths of them seen just once. The V end lost 7 bases, the J end lost 0 bases, and 18 bases lay between the germline ends. The CDR3 consists of 16 residues. Germline CDR1 reads MDHEN; CDR2 reads SYDVKM. V usage is TRBV28 and J usage is TRBJ1-2; D gene uncertain. This receptor was identified in a middle-aged man in good health. The sample comprised CD8+ T cells sorted from blood. The CDR3 loop is CASTPERRTSNYGYTF. The CDR3 coding sequence is TGTGCCAGCACTCCAGAGAGAAGGACTTCTAACTATGGCTACACCTTC.